This T cell receptor beta chain emerged from a study of blood T cell repertoires in COVID-19. Study as a whole: Italy, Spain and the United States were the sources of the convalescent and acute COVID-19 samples.

Assay used: immunoSEQ multiplex PCR; TCRdb lists only in-frame clones, some missing. Of more than 200,000 clones in the sample, more than 75% were seen once. This CDR3 has 14 amino acids. In germline, CDR1 is SNHLY, CDR2 FYNNEI. V was pared by 5 bases and J by 4 bases, with 4 bases of the junction left unmatched. The chain joins TRBV2 to TRBJ1-1, with 10 bases that match TRBD1. What was sequenced was PBMCs or T cells enriched from blood (not recorded which). This TCR was recovered from a woman aged 45-59 years who had recovered from COVID-19. The CDR3 loop reads CASSPDRGLTEAFF. CDR3 DNA: TGTGCCAGCAGTCCCGACAGGGGGCTCACTGAAGCTTTCTTT. Variable domain in full (rest from reference TRBV2 and TRBJ1-1): EPEVTQTPSHQVTQMGQEVILRCVPISNHLYFYWYRQILGQKVEFLVSFYNNEISEKSEIFDDQFSVERPDGSNFTLKIRSTKLEDSAMYFCASSPDRGLTEAFFGQGTRLTVV.